Following are 18 T cell receptor beta chains from one sample sequenced in a study of post-analysis software for immune sequencing data. The TCR beta cDNA libraries carried unique molecular identifiers. One entry per CDR3 protein, called by TCRdb with MiXCR from the PCR reads. Of 250,000 to 300,000 distinct CDR3 sequences detected, about 40% appear once; the ten largest clones hold under 5.5%. Their cognate antigens are unknown. Points from the study as a whole: There were roughly five TRBV segments more frequent in patients than controls, and TRBV5-6, TRBV5-1 and TRBV20-1 were among them.

The source material was blood. These receptors were obtained from a girl under 18 with multiple sclerosis.

This clonotype was found a few times. CDR3 in DNA: TGCAGCGCGGGGGGCACCCTGAACACCGGGGAGCTGTTTTTT. Translation: CSAGGTLNTGELFF. V and J are TRBV29-1 and TRBJ2-2; TRBD2 is a possible D gene (7 bases). CDR1 is SQVTM and CDR2 is ANQGSEA in the germline V gene. The CDR3 totals 14 residues. Trimming removed 7 bases at V and 1 base at J, with 13 bases between.

This rearrangement joins TRBV9 to TRBJ1-6, with a weak D call TRBD1 (5 bases). V lost 2 bases and J lost 7, with 7 bases in between. The V gene's germline CDR1 is SGDLS and CDR2 YYNGEE. CDR3 size: 13 residues. In DNA, the CDR3 is TGTGCCAGCAGCGTGGGGGAGAATTCACCCCTCCACTTT. This sequence encodes CASSVGENSPLHF.

Many counts were recorded for this clonotype. CDR3 residues: CASSPFRDWDNEQFF. Written as DNA, the CDR3 is TGTGCCAGCAGCCCTTTCCGGGACTGGGACAATGAGCAGTTCTTC. The gene calls are TRBV11-2 and TRBJ2-1; D may be TRBD2 (6 bases). Looked up from germline, CDR1 is SGHAT and CDR2 is FQNNGV. Trimming removed 5 bases at V and 5 bases at J, with 16 bases between. This CDR3 spans 15 amino acids.

This clonotype occurred once. CDR3 region: CASSRGQSYEQYF. CDR3 nucleotide sequence: TGTGCCAGCAGCAGGGGACAGAGCTACGAGCAGTACTTC. The V call is TRBV5-6, the J call TRBJ2-7; 7 bases agree with TRBD1. Trimming at V came to 4 bases and at J to 3 bases, leaving 4 bases not matched to a gene. From germline, CDR1 is SGHDT and CDR2 YYEEEE. The CDR3 consists of 13 residues.

In its sample, this clonotype was seen a few times. J is TRBJ1-2 and V is TRBV10-3; TRBD1 aligns across 10 bases. Germline V gene data show CDR1 as ENHRY and CDR2 as SYGVKD. J gave up 4 bases and V 6 bases, and 2 bases lay outside the gene matches. CDR3 length: 13 amino acids. The CDR3 region is CAIRGDRGYGYTF. For the CDR3, the DNA is TGTGCCATCAGGGGGGACAGGGGCTATGGCTACACCTTC.

The chain is built from TRBV7-9 and TRBJ2-2; D not resolved. Trimming left V 4 bases short and J 5 bases short, with 8 bases between. This CDR3 has 13 residues. Germline V gene data show CDR1 as SEHNR and CDR2 as FQNEAQ (reference sequence). CDR3 DNA: TGTGCCAGCAGCTCCCTCAGTACCGGGGAGCTGTTTTTT. This sequence encodes CASSSLSTGELFF.

In its sample, this clonotype was seen many times. The chain recombines TRBV20-1 with TRBJ1-2, with TRBD1 as a possible D gene (5 bases). The CDR3 runs 14 residues. Trimming shortened V by 0 bases and J by 6 bases, and 14 bases separated the two germline ends. Looked up from germline, CDR1 is DFQATT and CDR2 is SNEGSKA (reference sequence). CDR3 DNA: TGCAGTGCTAGAGATAGCCAAGGGGCGGATGGCTACACCTTC. This encodes CSARDSQGADGYTF.

This clonotype was counted many times. The V gene is TRBV29-1, the J gene TRBJ2-6; unclear D gene. The CDR3 covers 13 residues. Germline V gene data show CDR1 as SQVTM and CDR2 as ANQGSEA. The V and J ends lost 6 bases and 1 base respectively, with 7 bases between them. The CDR3 sequence is CSVDLSGANVLTF. DNA for the CDR3: TGCAGCGTCGACCTGTCTGGGGCCAACGTCCTGACTTTC.

Regarding this clonotype: At one end the junction does not follow the germline gene, possibly because of a read error. The CDR3 loop reads CAGSLSAGGRNTEAFF. The CDR3 DNA reads as TGTGCCGGCAGTTTATCGGCAGGGGGTAGGAACACTGAAGCTTTCTTT. J is TRBJ1-1 and V is TRBV27; 7 nucleotides line up with TRBD1. Germline V gives CDR1 MNHEY, CDR2 SMNVEV (reference sequence). The CDR3 has 16 amino acids.

This chain links TRBV5-1 with TRBJ1-2; D is possibly TRBD1 (5 bases). V was pared by 5 bases and J by 2 bases, with 10 bases between. The CDR3 is 13 residues long. Germline-derived CDR1 and CDR2 are SGHRS and YFSETQ. This CDR3 is CASRPDRNYGYTF. The CDR3 region has the DNA TGCGCCAGCAGACCCGACAGAAACTATGGCTACACCTTC.

The V call is TRBV4-3, the J call TRBJ2-4; D remains unclear. The V end was cut by 1 base, the J end by 1 base, with 11 bases between. Germline V CDR1 and CDR2: LGHNA, YSLEER. This CDR3 contains 16 residues. The CDR3 bases are TGCGCCAGCAGCCAAGGATACCGGACGGCCAAAAACATTCAGTACTTC. The encoded protein is CASSQGYRTAKNIQYF.

In this sample, this clonotype turned up many times. V and J are TRBV27 and TRBJ2-1, with 8 bases that match TRBD2. The V and J ends lost 11 bases and 7 bases, in that order; junction bases with no gene match: 10. The CDR3 runs 13 residues. Germline V gene lookup returns CDR1 MNHEY and CDR2 SMNVEV (reference sequence). In DNA, the CDR3 is TGTGCCGCCCGTGGCGGGAGGTTGAATGAGCAGTTCTTC. It codes for CAARGGRLNEQFF.

The chain uses TRBV15 and TRBJ1-1; TRBD1 agrees at 8 bases. Germline V lookup: CDR1 LNHNV, CDR2 YYDKDF (reference sequence). V was pared by 3 bases and J by 3 bases, with 0 bases of the junction left unmatched. The CDR3 sequence is 13 residues long. CDR3 in amino acids: CATSRTGDTEAFF. CDR3 bases: TGTGCCACCAGCAGGACAGGGGACACTGAAGCTTTCTTT.

A few counts support this clonotype. The V and J genes are TRBV25-1 and TRBJ2-4, with 11 bases that match TRBD2. CDR3 size: 17 residues. The V and J ends lost 0 bases and 0 bases, in that order; junction bases with no gene match: 1. The germline V gene has CDR1 MGHDK and CDR2 SYGVNS. The CDR3 DNA is TGTGCCAGCAGTGAATATGGGACTAGCGGAGCCAAAAACATTCAGTACTTC. It yields the protein CASSEYGTSGAKNIQYF. The whole variable domain, remainder taken from reference TRBV25-1 and TRBJ2-4, is EADIYQTPRYLVIGTGKKITLECSQTMGHDKMYWYQQDPGMELHLIHYSYGVNSTEKGDLSSESTVSRIRTEHFPLTLESARPSHTSQYLCASSEYGTSGAKNIQYFGAGTRLSVL.

The gene calls are TRBV20-1 and TRBJ1-1; D call uncertain. Germline values: CDR1 DFQATT, CDR2 SNEGSKA (reference sequence). The CDR3 spans 12 residues. V lost 5 bases and J lost 7, with 14 bases in between. CDR3 DNA sequence: TGCAGTGCTGATACCCTCCGGCTTGAAGCTTTCTTT. It translates to CSADTLRLEAFF.

This clonotype was counted many times. The chain uses TRBV20-1 and TRBJ2-5; 8 nucleotides match TRBD2. V shed 4 bases, J shed 2 bases, and the junction held 6 bases outside the gene matches. This CDR3 comprises 14 residues. CDR1 is DFQATT and CDR2 is SNEGSKA in the germline V gene (reference sequence). Here the CDR3 DNA reads TGCAGTGCTACGCTAGCGGGCCTTCAAGAGACCCAGTACTTC. This codes for CSATLAGLQETQYF.

This sequence joins TRBV14 and TRBJ2-3, with TRBD1 matching 8 bases. The CDR3 covers 13 residues. The V gene's germline CDR1 is SGHDN and CDR2 FVKESK. The trim removed 6 bases at V and 5 bases at J, leaving 4 bases unmatched. The CDR3 region has the DNA TGTGCCAGCAGTCGACAGGGGATAGATACGCAGTATTTT. Its protein product is CASSRQGIDTQYF.

The V call is TRBV27, the J call TRBJ1-1; 7 nucleotides match TRBD1. Germline V CDR1 and CDR2: MNHEY, SMNVEV (reference sequence). Germline trimming cut 7 bases from V and 1 base from J; bases unmatched to any gene: 12. The CDR3 totals 16 residues. This CDR3 reads CASTKRPGTANTEAFF. Written as DNA, the CDR3 is TGTGCCAGCACCAAACGACCAGGGACAGCGAACACTGAAGCTTTCTTT.